The 3 T cell receptor beta chains listed next were all sequenced from one sample in a study of shared clonotypes between healthy human individuals (dated by TCRdb to about 2020). The method was the immunoSEQ multiplex PCR assay. This is the immuneACCESS table as TCRdb keeps it, with only in-frame sequences that have V and J called. A part of the clones is gone; compared with another copy, unresolved V genes explain less than half, and the rest is unexplained. The sample has about 2.4 million clones on record, approximately 93% of them singletons. The ten largest clones capture more than 0.35% of the sample. Material for sequencing was naive CD4+ T cells from PBMCs. The meaning of the sample's cell subset or site label: CD45RA+ positively selected. Every receptor here comes from a man between 18 and 35 years old in good health. Some clones in this sample may be carry-over from other donors' samples.

The chain joins TRBV6-1 to TRBJ2-1, with a possible D match to TRBD1 (6 bases). Trimming pared 4 bases from V and 2 bases from J, leaving 12 bases between. Germline V gives CDR1 MNHNS, CDR2 SASEGT. The CDR3 consists of 15 residues. The CDR3 DNA reads as TGTGCCAGCAGTGGGACAGCACAGGCCTACAATGAGCAGTTCTTC. Translation gives CASSGTAQAYNEQFF.

This clone was recorded once. J is TRBJ1-1 and V is TRBV6-5, with D hard to call. The CDR3 is made up of 14 amino acids. Trimming pared 6 bases from V and 5 bases from J, leaving 16 bases between. Germline CDR1 and CDR2: MNHEY and SVGAGI. CDR3 residues: CASSLNRGGTEAFF. The CDR3 DNA is TGTGCCAGCAGCTTAAACCGGGGAGGGACTGAAGCTTTCTTT.

The V gene is TRBV7-6, the J gene TRBJ2-5; D tentatively reads TRBD1 or TRBD2 (6 bases each). The germline V and J ends were trimmed by 2 bases and 4 bases, with 17 bases remaining between them. The CDR3 is 16 residues long. The germline CDR1 and CDR2 sequences are SGHVS and FNYEAQ. DNA for the CDR3: TGTGCCAGCAGCTTAAATTGGGGGGCCAGTGGAGAGACCCAGTACTTC. Protein product: CASSLNWGASGETQYF.